The 30 T cell receptor beta chains given below trace back to one sample, sequenced in a study of Tregs in tolerant kidney transplant recipients. The nonmyeloablative bone marrow transplants came from related graft donors, with transient mixed chimerism. The assay was immunoSEQ multiplex PCR, and TCRdb's table has in-frame clones only and misses some. The table has 100,000 or so clones, more than 85% seen once. Sequencing was performed on CD4+ T cells from blood (PBMCs), taken 12 months after the transplant. These receptors all stem from a human patient who received a combined kidney and bone marrow transplant. Some T cells may be graft donor cells.

This sequence joins TRBV7-2 and TRBJ1-6; D not certain. Germline-derived CDR1 and CDR2 are SGHTA and FQGNSA. The CDR3 contains 15 residues. V was trimmed by 1 base and J by 4 bases, leaving 8 bases between them. This chain's CDR3 is CASSLDGGYNSPLHF. Written as DNA, the CDR3 is TGTGCCAGCAGCTTAGACGGAGGGTATAATTCACCCCTCCACTTT. Variable domain in full (rest from reference TRBV7-2 and TRBJ1-6): GAGVSQSPSNKVTEKGKDVELRCDPISGHTALYWYRQSLGQGLEFLIYFQGNSAPDKSGLPSDRFSAERTGGSVSTLTIQRTQQEDSAVYLCASSLDGGYNSPLHFGNGTRLTVT.

V and J are TRBV4-2 and TRBJ2-7; 10 bases map to TRBD2. Germline trimming cut 3 bases from V and 3 bases from J; bases unmatched to any gene: 11. The CDR3 has 17 amino acids. The germline gives CDR1 LGHNA, CDR2 YNFKEQ. CDR3 residues: CASSQLAGAPGLYEQYF. The CDR3 DNA is TGTGCCAGCAGCCAGCTAGCGGGGGCGCCAGGGCTCTACGAGCAGTACTTC.

The chain recombines TRBV5-1 with TRBJ1-2, with 9 bases lining up with TRBD1. The CDR3 consists of 16 residues. Looked up from germline, CDR1 is SGHRS and CDR2 is YFSETQ. Trimming at V came to 2 bases and at J to 3 bases, leaving 8 bases not matched to a gene. CDR3 in DNA: TGCGCCAGCAGCTTCCGGGACAGGGCTGCCCACTATGGCTACACCTTC. Encoded protein: CASSFRDRAAHYGYTF.

The V gene is TRBV7-3, the J gene TRBJ2-1; 9 bases line up with TRBD2. V shed 3 bases and J 6 bases; nucleotides not matched to a gene: 3. Looked up from germline, CDR1 is SGHTA and CDR2 is FQGTGA. The CDR3 sequence is 14 residues long. CDR3 coding DNA: TGTGCCAGCAGCTTTTTAGCGGGAGTCAATGAGCAGTTCTTC. It is translated as CASSFLAGVNEQFF.

The V and J genes are TRBV5-1 and TRBJ2-3; D gene ambiguous. Germline loops: CDR1 SGHRS, CDR2 YFSETQ. The V end was cut by 0 bases, the J end by 6 bases, with 8 bases between. The CDR3 is made up of 13 amino acids. The CDR3, as DNA: TGCGCCAGCAGCTTGGGATACGGGGATACGCAGTATTTT. Translation: CASSLGYGDTQYF.

The chain has TRBV29-1 and TRBJ2-5; maybe TRBD1 (6 bases). This CDR3 region has 12 residues. The V and J ends lost 7 bases and 1 base respectively, with 10 bases between them. Germline assignment: CDR1 SQVTM and CDR2 ANQGSEA. The CDR3 sequence is CSEQGSQETQYF. CDR3 coding DNA: TGCAGCGAACAGGGTTCCCAAGAGACCCAGTACTTC.

The chain carries TRBV6-1 and TRBJ1-2; TRBD1 agrees at 9 bases. CDR1 is MNHNS and CDR2 is SASEGT in the germline V gene. The CDR3 covers 17 residues. V shed 0 bases, J shed 2 bases, and the junction held 7 bases outside the gene matches. The CDR3 region is CASSEARNRGRNYGYTF. CDR3 nucleotide sequence: TGTGCCAGCAGTGAAGCCAGGAACAGGGGGCGGAACTATGGCTACACCTTC.

The chain has TRBV7-2 and TRBJ2-1, with 9 bases lining up with TRBD1. The ends lost 5 bases at V and 5 bases at J; junction bases unmatched: 13. The germline CDR1 and CDR2 sequences are SGHTA and FQGNSA. The CDR3 loop spans 17 amino acids. CDR3 sequence: CASSLTSGTGTDNEQFF. CDR3 nucleotide sequence: TGTGCCAGCAGCCTCACCTCCGGGACAGGGACCGACAATGAGCAGTTCTTC.

The rearrangement links TRBV7-2 to TRBJ2-4, with TRBD2 identical over 9 bases. The CDR3 spans 13 residues. J gave up 6 bases and V 6 bases, and 3 bases lay outside the gene matches. Germline V gene sequence: CDR1 SGHTA, CDR2 FQGNSA. CDR3 DNA sequence: TGTGCCAGCAGGTTACTAGCGGGAAACATTCAGTACTTC. It translates to CASRLLAGNIQYF.

In its sample, this clone was seen once. The chain has TRBV4-1 and TRBJ1-1, with D uncertain. Germline values: CDR1 MGHRA, CDR2 YSYEKL. V was cut by 1 base and J by 1 base, with 16 bases left in between. The CDR3 is 17 residues long. CDR3 loop: CASSQVPVGRKNTEAFF. The CDR3 bases are TGCGCCAGCAGCCAAGTTCCAGTGGGCAGGAAGAACACTGAAGCTTTCTTT.

As regards this clone: Other DNA sequences in this sample translate to the same CDR3. This chain joins TRBV5-1 and TRBJ1-1; D perhaps matches TRBD1 (6 bases). The V gene lost 1 base and the J gene lost 5 bases, with 15 bases spanning the gap. CDR3 length: 15 amino acids. Germline CDR1 and CDR2: SGHRS and YFSETQ. CDR3 sequence reads: CASSLTGSGRTEAFF. As DNA, the CDR3 is TGCGCCAGCAGCTTGACAGGGAGTGGGAGAACTGAAGCTTTCTTT.

J is TRBJ1-2 and V is TRBV4-1; 7 bases are a match to TRBD1. Per the germline V gene, CDR1 is MGHRA and CDR2 is YSYEKL. This CDR3 comprises 15 residues. Trimming removed 4 bases from V and 9 bases from J; junction bases left unmatched: 14. In nucleotides, the CDR3 is TGCGCCAGCAGCCGGCCCTTGGACAGGAGCAGGCGCTACACCTTC. This sequence encodes CASSRPLDRSRRYTF.

The V and J genes are TRBV2 and TRBJ2-1; 10 bases map to TRBD2. Per germline, CDR1 SNHLY and CDR2 FYNNEI. There are 14 residues in the CDR3. V gave up 8 bases and J gave up 2 bases; unmatched junction bases: 3. The CDR3 loop is CASRTSGTYNEQFF. The CDR3 nucleotides read TGTGCCAGCCGAACTAGCGGGACCTACAATGAGCAGTTCTTC.

This chain connects TRBV7-8 to TRBJ2-7; 8 bases align to TRBD1. Germline trimming cut 1 base from V and 2 bases from J; bases unmatched to any gene: 4. The germline gives CDR1 SGHVS, CDR2 FQNEAQ. CDR3 size: 15 residues. This chain's CDR3 is CASSLVPGGPYEQYF. CDR3 nucleotides: TGTGCCAGCAGCTTAGTCCCAGGGGGCCCCTACGAGCAGTACTTC.

The sample holds a few counts of this clone. This chain uses TRBV6-1 with TRBJ1-4; 7 bases fit TRBD1. The germline V gene has CDR1 MNHNS and CDR2 SASEGT. This CDR3 is built from 12 residues. J lost 2 bases, V lost 10 bases, and 1 base had no gene match. The CDR3 coding sequence is TGTGCCACGACAGGGACTAATGAAAAACTGTTTTTT. Translating gives CATTGTNEKLFF.

The DNA of the CDR3 is TGTGCCAGTAGTATCAGGCGGGCCTCCTACGAGCAGTACTTC. Translating it yields CASSIRRASYEQYF. The rearrangement uses TRBV19 and TRBJ2-7, with D tentatively TRBD2 (5 bases). Per the germline V gene, CDR1 is LNHDA and CDR2 is SQIVND (reference sequence). This CDR3 region has 14 residues. V lost 3 bases and J lost 0, with 9 bases in between.

The rearrangement joins TRBV7-6 to TRBJ1-5, with a weak D call TRBD1 (6 bases). CDR3 size: 17 residues. V was pared by 1 base and J by 11 bases, with 24 bases between. In germline, CDR1 is SGHVS, CDR2 FNYEAQ. CDR3 sequence reads: CASSLGYGQGPQSAQHF. For the CDR3, the DNA is TGTGCCAGCAGCTTAGGGTACGGGCAGGGGCCCCAATCGGCCCAGCATTTT.

CDR3 bases: TGTGCCAGCAGCCCCATTCTGGGGGCAACCTACGAGCAGTACTTC. Translation: CASSPILGATYEQYF. V is TRBV5-6 and J is TRBJ2-7; perhaps TRBD1 as D (6 bases). V lost 4 bases and J 2 bases, leaving 16 bases between the germline ends. CDR3 size: 15 residues. The germline CDR1 and CDR2 sequences are SGHDT and YYEEEE.

This chain joins TRBV30 and TRBJ1-2, with 11 bases lining up with TRBD1. The CDR3 is 13 residues long. Germline V gene sequence: CDR1 GTSNPN, CDR2 SVGIG (reference sequence). The V segment lost 5 bases and the J segment 3 bases; nucleotides outside the gene matches: 2. This CDR3 reads CAWGTGGYYGYTF. DNA of the CDR3: TGTGCCTGGGGGACAGGGGGGTACTATGGCTACACCTTC.

J is TRBJ2-1 and V is TRBV11-3; perhaps TRBD2 as D (5 bases). The CDR3 covers 16 residues. Germline loops: CDR1 SGHNT, CDR2 YENEEA. V lost 7 bases to trimming and J lost 0 bases, with 16 bases between them. CDR3 sequence: CASNRNGESSYNEQFF. In DNA form, the CDR3 reads TGTGCCAGCAACCGTAACGGGGAGAGCTCCTACAATGAGCAGTTCTTC.

The chain recombines TRBV5-1 with TRBJ2-1; TRBD1 agrees at 8 bases. Germline loops: CDR1 SGHRS, CDR2 YFSETQ. The CDR3 has 16 residues. V lost 4 bases to trimming and J lost 4 bases; unmatched junction nucleotides: 10. The CDR3 DNA is TGCGCCAGCAGCCTGAACCCGGGACAGGAGTACAATGAGCAGTTCTTC. It translates to CASSLNPGQEYNEQFF. Filled out from reference TRBV5-1 and TRBJ2-1, the complete variable domain reads KAGVTQTPRYLIKTRGQQVTLSCSPISGHRSVSWYQQTPGQGLQFLFEYFSETQRNKGNFPGRFSGRQFSNSRSEMNVSTLELGDSALYLCASSLNPGQEYNEQFFGPGTRLTVL.

CDR3 sequence reads: CASSPASTSSYEQYF. The CDR3 nucleotides are TGTGCCAGCTCACCAGCCAGTACCAGCTCCTACGAGCAGTACTTC. The V gene is TRBV18, the J gene TRBJ2-7; D not resolved. With 2 bases removed from V and 0 bases from J, the gap between germline ends came to 11 bases. Germline CDR1 and CDR2: KGHSH and LQKENI. The CDR3 extends over 15 amino acids.

V usage is TRBV9 and J usage is TRBJ1-1; D is possibly TRBD1 (6 bases). Germline V gene lookup returns CDR1 SGDLS and CDR2 YYNGEE. The CDR3 contains 15 residues. Trimming cost V 0 bases and J 0 bases, with 9 bases left between them. The CDR3 sequence: CASSVGTVMNTEAFF. As DNA, the CDR3 is TGTGCCAGCAGCGTAGGGACAGTAATGAACACTGAAGCTTTCTTT.

CDR3 sequence reads: CASSPRDIVTDTQYF. CDR3 nucleotide sequence: TGTGCCAGCTCACCCCGGGACATCGTCACAGATACGCAGTATTTT. The V gene is TRBV18, the J gene TRBJ2-3, with D possibly matching TRBD1 (6 bases). The CDR3 totals 15 residues. The V end lost 3 bases, the J end lost 2 bases, and 12 bases lay between the germline ends. Germline CDR1 and CDR2: KGHSH and LQKENI.

The rearrangement joins TRBV2 to TRBJ2-5, with D perhaps TRBD1 (5 bases). The assigned J gene may be wrong: the sequence end matches TRBJ2-7 better. Germline CDR1 reads SNHLY; CDR2 reads FYNNEI. The CDR3 runs 14 residues. The chain's CDR3 is CASSPTGISYEQYF. CDR3 DNA: TGTGCCAGCAGCCCAACAGGTATCTCTTACGAGCAGTACTTC.

Only one count was recorded for this clone. The J gene is TRBJ2-3, the V gene TRBV7-6, with D perhaps TRBD2 (6 bases). V lost 5 bases and J 4 bases, leaving 22 bases between the germline ends. The germline gives CDR1 SGHVS, CDR2 FNYEAQ. The CDR3 spans 17 residues. The CDR3 region has the DNA TGTGCCAGCAGCCAAAGGAAGGACTACGGGATTCCAGATACGCAGTATTTT. Residues: CASSQRKDYGIPDTQYF. The whole variable domain, filled in from reference TRBV7-6 and TRBJ2-3, reads GAGVSQSPRYKVTKRGQDVALRCDPISGHVSLYWYRQALGQGPEFLTYFNYEAQQDKSGLPNDRFSAERPEGSISTLTIQRTEQRDSAMYRCASSQRKDYGIPDTQYFGPGTRLTVL.

The chain has TRBV11-2 and TRBJ2-1, with D possibly TRBD2 on 5 matching bases. V was cut by 5 bases and J by 3 bases, with 20 bases left in between. CDR3 length: 17 residues. CDR1 and CDR2 (germline): SGHAT, FQNNGV. This chain's CDR3 is CASSGRLKITLYNEQFF. CDR3 sequence (DNA): TGTGCCAGCAGCGGACGACTAAAGATTACCCTCTACAATGAGCAGTTCTTC. The full variable domain, with the rest looked up from reference TRBV11-2 and TRBJ2-1, is EAGVAQSPRYKIIEKRQSVAFWCNPISGHATLYWYQQILGQGPKLLIQFQNNGVVDDSQLPKDRFSAERLKGVDSTLKIQPAKLEDSAVYLCASSGRLKITLYNEQFFGPGTRLTVL.

V and J are TRBV7-3 and TRBJ2-1, with 7 bases fitting TRBD2. The CDR3 extends over 15 amino acids. Germline V gives CDR1 SGHTA, CDR2 FQGTGA. The V gene end was trimmed by 3 bases and the J gene end by 3 bases; junction bases not matched to a gene: 5. The CDR3 loop is CASSFSLAVYNEQFF. Written as DNA, the CDR3 is TGTGCCAGCAGCTTCAGTCTAGCGGTCTACAATGAGCAGTTCTTC.

CDR3 coding DNA: TGTGCCAGCAGTTATGTCGGGACAGGGGTCGGGAACGAGCAGTACTTC. Translating it yields CASSYVGTGVGNEQYF. The chain combines TRBV6-5 with TRBJ2-7; 10 bases map to TRBD1. The V and J ends lost 3 bases and 5 bases, in that order; junction bases with no gene match: 10. This CDR3 region has 16 residues. Germline V gene lookup returns CDR1 MNHEY and CDR2 SVGAGI.

The chain couples TRBV18 to TRBJ1-2; D is ambiguous. The CDR3 consists of 13 residues. Germline CDR1 and CDR2: KGHSH and LQKENI. V was clipped by 3 bases and J by 6 bases, with 11 bases between them. The DNA for the CDR3 is TGTGCCAGCTCACCGTCCCGCGGGAATGGCTACACCTTC. Protein product: CASSPSRGNGYTF.